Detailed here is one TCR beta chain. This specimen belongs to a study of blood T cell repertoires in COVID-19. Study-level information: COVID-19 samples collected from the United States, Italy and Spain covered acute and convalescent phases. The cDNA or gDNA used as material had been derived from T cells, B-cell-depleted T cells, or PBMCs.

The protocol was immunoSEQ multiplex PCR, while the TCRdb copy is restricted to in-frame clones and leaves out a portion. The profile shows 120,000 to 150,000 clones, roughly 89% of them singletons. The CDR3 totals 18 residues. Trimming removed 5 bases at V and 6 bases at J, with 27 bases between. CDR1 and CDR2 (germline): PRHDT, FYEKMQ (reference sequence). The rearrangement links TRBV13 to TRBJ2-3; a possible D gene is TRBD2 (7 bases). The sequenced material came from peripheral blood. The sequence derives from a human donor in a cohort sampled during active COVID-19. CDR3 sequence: CASSPPWGGALESDTQYF. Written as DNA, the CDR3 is TGTGCCAGCAGCCCACCTTGGGGGGGGGCCCTGGAGTCGGATACGCAGTATTTT.